This T cell receptor beta chain was observed in a study of T-cell reconstitution after alpha-beta-depleted transplantation in children. This CDR3 is built from 17 residues. Per the germline V gene, CDR1 is SGHTA and CDR2 is FQGNSA. The V end lost 4 bases, the J end lost 4 bases, and 22 bases lay between the germline ends. Study-wide results and limits: About two months after transplant, alpha-beta T cells reportedly came from several hundred expanded graft clones. At one year after transplant, newly produced T cells mostly accounted for T-cell counts and diversity. It was surviving recipient T cells and thymic progenitors that gave some patients high TCRbeta diversity at day 60.

Unique molecular identifiers were incorporated into the prepared TCRbeta library. TCRdb used MiXCR to reprocess the PCR reads, holding one entry per CDR3 protein. In the table there are about 240,000 distinct CDR3 sequences, roughly 23% of which are singletons. As regards this clonotype: The antigen remains undetermined.

The source was PBMCs, collected before TCRalphabeta/CD19-depleted stem cell transplant. This sequence joins TRBV7-2 and TRBJ2-5; TRBD2 is a possible D gene (5 bases). This TCR derives from a girl aged 2 to 10 with Fanconi anemia, due to receive a stem cell transplant. The CDR3 DNA follows: TGTGCCAGCAGCTCAAGCGGTCAAGGTTATTTAAGAGAGACCCAGTACTTC. As protein: CASSSSGQGYLRETQYF. Supplemented by reference TRBV7-2 and TRBJ2-5, the full variable domain reads GAGVSQSPSNKVTEKGKDVELRCDPISGHTALYWYRQSLGQGLEFLIYFQGNSAPDKSGLPSDRFSAERTGGSVSTLTIQRTQQEDSAVYLCASSSSGQGYLRETQYFGPGTRLLVL.